These T cell receptor beta chains were read from a single sample in a study of human T cells and chemical hapten exposure. TCRdb re-derived calls from the RACE reads in MiXCR, one entry per CDR3 protein. This repertoire shows under 300,000 distinct CDR3 sequences, 7.5% to 9% found once; its top ten account for 2% to 3%. Sequenced here: whole blood, sampled in connection with sensitization to the hapten diphenylcyclopropenone (DPC). The receptors were sampled from a woman aged 40 to 55 with alopecia areata. Some clones in this sample may be carry-over from other donors' samples. The CDR3 runs from the conserved cysteine through the conserved F or W.

V gene	CDR3 protein
TRBV7-9	CASTGSNTGELFF
TRBV4-1	CASSQGQPIEAFF
TRBV2	CASSAQILSGANVLTF
TRBV2	CASSGLQNTEAFF
TRBV12-3/TRBV12-4	CATGPTGGSTGELFF
TRBV27	CASSLRPRLAEALDTQYF
TRBV6-2/TRBV6-3	CASSSRGGSRYNEQFF
TRBV12-3/TRBV12-4	CASSLAIPTDTQYF
TRBV10-3	CATSTGSYEQYF
TRBV7-9	CASSPRGLVYEQYF
TRBV5-1	CASSSTGQPEAFF
TRBV28	CASSLQIADTQYF
TRBV9	CASTKGTGLNTEAFF
TRBV11-2	CASSSHLLARSSNEQFF
TRBV28	CASGDSPSSYEQYF
TRBV7-9	CASSLQGPRELFF
TRBV28	CASSLRYEQFF
TRBV5-1	CASRSVVTSYEQYF
TRBV5-5	CASTQEMLGPQETQYF
TRBV7-9	CASRSLVAGSYEQYF
TRBV29-1	CSARTAGWAGNTIYF
TRBV12-3/TRBV12-4	CASSPGQGFTGELFF
TRBV24-1	CATSDFGSYNEQFF
TRBV27	CASSLWGQGFGELFF
TRBV6-6	CASKEDSLSSYEQYF
TRBV18	CASSRTEGGLLSGANVLTF
TRBV5-1	CASSTGWSEKLFF
TRBV6-5	CASRTGGSSYEQYF